These 29 T cell receptor beta chains originate from one sample sequenced in a study of T cells after yellow fever vaccination. TCRdb re-called the 5' RACE reads through MiXCR, storing one row per CDR3 protein. The sample holds about 30,000 distinct CDR3 sequences, roughly 6.1% seen once. The input for sequencing was PBMCs, either bulk or a sorted T-cell subset (CD4+, CD8+, memory, or dextramer-sorted; not recorded which), taken on the day of the yellow fever booster vaccination. These receptors were collected from a man aged 25-40 years who received the YFV17D yellow fever vaccine.

This clonotype has ten or more counts. The chain combines TRBV12-3 or TRBV12-4 with TRBJ2-7, with 7 bases that match TRBD2. The CDR3 sequence is 14 residues long. Unmatched junction bases numbered 8, after V lost 7 bases and J lost 2 bases. DNA for the CDR3: TGTGCCAGCATCCTGAGCGGGAACACCTACGAGCAGTACTTC. Translated: CASILSGNTYEQYF.

As to this clonotype: A read error may explain this, as a much larger clone is one base away. The chain combines TRBV20-1 with TRBJ2-2, with D perhaps matching TRBD1 or TRBD2 (5 bases each). Germline V gene sequence: CDR1 DFQATT, CDR2 SNEGSKA (reference sequence). The CDR3 has 17 amino acids. In DNA, the CDR3 is TGCTGTGCTAGAGACCCAACTTGGGGTGGGGGAACCGGGGAGCTGTTTTTT. Its protein product is CCARDPTWGGGTGELFF.

The table lists this clonotype with many counts. The V gene is TRBV4-3, the J gene TRBJ1-2; unclear D gene. There are 13 residues in the CDR3. V dropped 1 base and J dropped 8 bases, with 11 bases sitting between them. Germline V gene sequence: CDR1 LGHNA, CDR2 YSLEER. The chain's CDR3 is CASSQGLLKGYTF. The CDR3 DNA is TGCGCCAGCAGCCAAGGACTCCTGAAGGGCTACACCTTC.

This clonotype was observed many times. The J gene is TRBJ2-1, the V gene TRBV4-3, with D perhaps TRBD2 (5 bases). V lost 1 base, J lost 2 bases, and 15 bases lay in between. CDR3 length: 17 residues. CDR1 is LGHNA and CDR2 is YSLEER in the germline V gene. The CDR3 nucleotides read TGCGCCAGCAGCCAAGCCGAAACGGCGAGGGCCTACAATGAGCAGTTCTTC. Protein: CASSQAETARAYNEQFF.

This clonotype was found many times. This chain joins TRBV12-3 or TRBV12-4 and TRBJ1-1, with D hard to call. V gave up 3 bases and J gave up 2 bases, with 10 bases separating them. The CDR3 consists of 14 residues. The DNA for the CDR3 is TGTGCCAGCAGTTTTACGATTCGTAACACTGAAGCTTTCTTT. Its translation is CASSFTIRNTEAFF.

This clonotype was picked up many times. CDR3 in DNA: TGTGCCAGCAGCCTGCGAGGGGCGTTTAATGAAAAACTGTTTTTT. Amino acid sequence: CASSLRGAFNEKLFF. This chain uses TRBV7-2 with TRBJ1-4, with D possibly TRBD1 on 5 matching bases. The germline V and J ends were trimmed by 5 bases and 4 bases, with 14 bases remaining between them. This CDR3 spans 15 amino acids. Per germline, CDR1 SGHTA and CDR2 FQGNSA. The variable domain in full, completed from reference TRBV7-2 and TRBJ1-4, reads GAGVSQSPSNKVTEKGKDVELRCDPISGHTALYWYRQSLGQGLEFLIYFQGNSAPDKSGLPSDRFSAERTGGSVSTLTIQRTQQEDSAVYLCASSLRGAFNEKLFFGSGTQLSVL.

This chain links TRBV6-5 with TRBJ2-7; D is undetermined. Trimming removed 2 bases from V and 2 bases from J, with 10 bases in between. The CDR3 is made up of 14 amino acids. Germline V lookup: CDR1 MNHEY, CDR2 SVGAGI. CDR3 amino acids: CASSYKLGPYEQYF. For the CDR3, the DNA is TGTGCCAGCAGTTACAAGCTAGGTCCCTACGAGCAGTACTTC.

This clonotype showed up just a few times. The chain uses TRBV27 and TRBJ1-5; D gene uncertain. From germline, CDR1 is MNHEY and CDR2 SMNVEV (reference sequence). V lost 3 bases and J lost 2, with 5 bases in between. The CDR3 totals 13 residues. CDR3 amino acids: CASSLTGNQPQHF. The CDR3 DNA reads as TGTGCCAGCAGTTTGACTGGCAATCAGCCCCAGCATTTT.

This clonotype has ten or more counts. This chain links TRBV4-3 with TRBJ1-5; D is unclear. Germline CDR1 and CDR2: LGHNA and YSLEER. This CDR3 is 15 amino acids long. Trimming left V 1 base short and J 8 bases short, with 15 bases between. The CDR3 spells CASSQARWGNEPQHF. CDR3 sequence (DNA): TGCGCCAGCAGCCAAGCCCGGTGGGGTAATGAGCCCCAGCATTTT.

There are many counts of this clonotype. The rearrangement links TRBV29-1 to TRBJ2-1; D may be TRBD1 (8 bases). The CDR3 spans 16 residues. V shed 8 bases and J shed 6 bases, with 26 bases lying between them. Germline-derived CDR1 and CDR2 are SQVTM and ANQGSEA. CDR3 DNA: TGCAGCTCAGGGACAGGTTCGGAGCGGGGCGGCAATGAGCAGTTCTTC. It codes for CSSGTGSERGGNEQFF.

This clonotype has a count of ten or more. The V and J genes are TRBV3-1 and TRBJ2-3; 10 positions match TRBD1. CDR3 size: 15 residues. The V and J ends lost 1 base and 14 bases, in that order; junction bases with no gene match: 12. Per germline, CDR1 LGHDT and CDR2 YNNKEL (reference sequence). The CDR3 sequence: CASSQGLTGGRTWYF. The CDR3 region has the DNA TGTGCCAGCAGCCAAGGATTGACAGGGGGCCGGACTTGGTATTTT.

The rearrangement joins TRBV4-2 to TRBJ2-3; 9 positions agree with TRBD1. Trimming removed 4 bases from V and 6 bases from J; junction bases left unmatched: 5. Germline values: CDR1 LGHNA, CDR2 YNFKEQ. The CDR3 consists of 14 residues. The CDR3 DNA follows: TGTGCCAGCAGCCCCGGGACAGGGATGGATACGCAGTATTTT. It specifies CASSPGTGMDTQYF.

As regards this clonotype: Just one base apart from a much larger clone, this may be a read error. The rearrangement joins TRBV20-1 to TRBJ2-3, with D perhaps TRBD1 or TRBD2 (5 bases each). The germline V gene has CDR1 DFQATT and CDR2 SNEGSKA (reference sequence). This CDR3 is 15 amino acids long. In DNA form, the CDR3 reads TGCTGTGCTAGAGGAGCGAACGGGGCCACAGATACGCAGTATTTT. This sequence encodes CCARGANGATDTQYF.

This clonotype occurred many times. The chain uses TRBV11-2 and TRBJ2-5; D is unclear. The germline V gene encodes CDR1 SGHAT and CDR2 FQNNGV. Between the trimmed V and J ends, which lost 5 bases and 1 base, there was a span of 14 bases. The CDR3 runs 15 residues. The CDR3 protein is CASSLDLQVQETQYF. As DNA, the CDR3 is TGTGCCAGCAGCCTGGACCTCCAGGTCCAAGAGACCCAGTACTTC.

In its sample, this clonotype was seen a few times. V is TRBV20-1 and J is TRBJ2-1, with D possibly being TRBD2 (6 bases). CDR1 is DFQATT and CDR2 is SNEGSKA in the germline V gene (reference sequence). This CDR3 contains 12 residues. Trimming took 8 bases from V and 5 from J, leaving 13 bases between them. CDR3: CSICGIDNEQFF. As DNA, the CDR3 is TGCAGTATCTGCGGGATTGACAATGAGCAGTTCTTC.

There are many counts of this clonotype. The rearrangement uses TRBV6-2 or TRBV6-3 and TRBJ2-1; D unclear. Trimming removed 2 bases from V and 8 bases from J, with 16 bases in between. Germline V gives CDR1 MNHEY, CDR2 SVGEGT. This CDR3 contains 15 residues. CDR3 DNA: TGTGCCAGCAGTTACAAGGTTAACCCCTCGGATGAGCAGTTCTTC. Translated, it gives CASSYKVNPSDEQFF.

Ten or more counts support this clonotype. The chain uses TRBV6-1 and TRBJ1-6; no clear D. V gave up 6 bases and J gave up 7 bases, with 19 bases separating them. The CDR3 sequence is 16 residues long. Per the germline V gene, CDR1 is MNHNS and CDR2 is SASEGT. The CDR3 DNA reads TGTGCCAGCAGCAAAACCCCATTAAGTGCCAATTCACCCCTCCACTTT. The encoded protein is CASSKTPLSANSPLHF.

Of note for this clonotype: Sequence at one end of the junction differs from germline and may be a read error. This chain joins TRBV20-1 and TRBJ1-2, with unresolved D. The germline gives CDR1 DFQATT, CDR2 SNEGSKA (reference sequence). The CDR3 covers 17 residues. CDR3 DNA: TGCTGTGCTAGAGACTGGGGAGGAGGAAATGATCACTATGGCTACACCTTC. Translating gives CCARDWGGGNDHYGYTF.

This clonotype was counted only a few times. The chain joins TRBV11-1 to TRBJ1-1; D gene ambiguous. The CDR3 consists of 12 residues. The V gene's germline CDR1 is SGHAT and CDR2 FQDESV (reference sequence). With 5 bases removed from V and 7 bases from J, the gap between germline ends came to 11 bases. This chain's CDR3 is CASSVRLSEAFF. The CDR3 DNA reads as TGTGCCAGCAGCGTACGATTAAGTGAAGCTTTCTTT.

This clonotype was seen repeatedly, ten times or more. The chain links TRBV20-1 to TRBJ2-7, with 8 bases fitting TRBD2. The CDR3 runs 14 residues. Trimming cost V 3 bases and J 1 base; bases outside gene matches: 5. CDR1 and CDR2 from the germline V gene are DFQATT and SNEGSKA (reference sequence). CDR3 sequence (DNA): TGCAGTGCTAGTCGGGCGGGAGGTTCCTACGAGCAGTACTTC. This codes for CSASRAGGSYEQYF.

This clonotype was seen ten or more times. The V call is TRBV3-1, the J call TRBJ2-2; possibly TRBD1 for D (5 bases). This CDR3 has 15 residues. CDR1 and CDR2 from the germline V gene are LGHDT and YNNKEL (reference sequence). With 5 bases removed from V and 5 bases from J, the gap between germline ends came to 15 bases. The CDR3 region has the DNA TGTGCCAGCAGCAGGGTTACAGGTGATACCGGGGAGCTGTTTTTT. Amino acids: CASSRVTGDTGELFF.

This clonotype was recorded many times. The chain links TRBV20-1 to TRBJ1-5; D gene unclear. Trimming shortened V by 2 bases and J by 0 bases, and 11 bases separated the two germline ends. This CDR3 is built from 15 residues. Germline V gives CDR1 DFQATT, CDR2 SNEGSKA (reference sequence). The CDR3 DNA follows: TGCAGTGCTAGAAAGGACCAGCTTAGCAATCAGCCCCAGCATTTT. Translation: CSARKDQLSNQPQHF.

This clonotype has at least ten counts. The chain employs TRBV9 and TRBJ2-7; 7 bases line up with TRBD2. CDR1 and CDR2 from the germline V gene are SGDLS and YYNGEE. Trimming removed 4 bases from V and 1 base from J; junction bases left unmatched: 5. This CDR3 has 14 residues. Written as DNA, the CDR3 is TGTGCCAGCAGCTTCCGGGACTATTCCTACGAGCAGTACTTC. As protein: CASSFRDYSYEQYF.

The chain has TRBV7-9 and TRBJ2-5; D is undetermined. The germline V gene has CDR1 SEHNR and CDR2 FQNEAQ (reference sequence). The CDR3 contains 11 residues. V dropped 4 bases and J dropped 5 bases, with 5 bases sitting between them. CDR3 sequence reads: CASSSSETQYF. CDR3 nucleotide sequence: TGTGCCAGCAGCTCCAGTGAGACCCAGTACTTC.

Many counts were recorded for this clonotype. The V call is TRBV28, the J call TRBJ2-6, with D unresolved. Germline CDR1 and CDR2: MDHEN and SYDVKM. V dropped 3 bases and J dropped 0 bases, with 6 bases sitting between them. CDR3 length: 15 amino acids. CDR3 sequence (DNA): TGTGCCAGCAGTTTGCGCCTCTCTGGGGCCAACGTCCTGACTTTC. This encodes CASSLRLSGANVLTF.

This clonotype was counted at least ten times. V is TRBV6-5 and J is TRBJ1-2; 8 nucleotides match TRBD1. The germline V gene encodes CDR1 MNHEY and CDR2 SVGAGI. The CDR3 loop spans 14 amino acids. V dropped 6 bases and J dropped 8; count of bases not matched to a gene: 11. The CDR3 DNA is TGTGCCAGCAGCTCCGACAGGGGAGGAGAAGGCTACACCTTC. Translation: CASSSDRGGEGYTF.

This clonotype was detected only a few times. In DNA, the CDR3 is TGTGCCAGCAGTTCCCCTTTGGGGGGCGTTAATGAAAAACTGTTTTTT. As protein: CASSSPLGGVNEKLFF. The chain is built from TRBV28 and TRBJ1-4; TRBD1 is a possible D gene (6 bases). The CDR3 spans 16 residues. Looked up from germline, CDR1 is MDHEN and CDR2 is SYDVKM. Between the trimmed V and J ends, which lost 4 bases and 4 bases, there was a span of 16 bases.

This clonotype was counted ten times or more. This rearrangement joins TRBV27 to TRBJ2-2; 9 bases line up with TRBD2. The CDR3 has 15 residues. Germline V CDR1 and CDR2: MNHEY, SMNVEV (reference sequence). Losses at the gene ends were 3 bases for V and 6 bases for J; bases not matched to a gene: 5. The CDR3 sequence is CASSFVAGGPGELFF. CDR3 DNA sequence: TGTGCCAGCAGTTTTGTTGCGGGAGGGCCCGGGGAGCTGTTTTTT.

This clonotype was seen many times. This chain links TRBV10-2 with TRBJ2-1; unclear D gene. Germline CDR1 and CDR2: WSHSY and SAAADI. Trimming removed 6 bases from V and 1 base from J, with 13 bases in between. CDR3 size: 15 residues. CDR3 bases: TGCGCCAGCAGCCCTGGGGTACCTTCCTACAATGAGCAGTTCTTC. It translates to CASSPGVPSYNEQFF.